Following are 17 T cell receptor beta chains from one sample sequenced in a study of regulatory T cells in long-lasting Graves disease. Library construction for TCR beta used iRepertoire HTBI primers and Arm-PCR of CDR3 regions. From the multiplex PCR reads, TCRdb called clonotypes with MiXCR, one entry per CDR3 protein. The repertoire holds a few hundred thousand distinct CDR3 sequences, with about 12% as singletons. Noted time point: newly diagnosed GD, antithyroid drugs for less than 3 months. From RNA extracted from PBMCs, the TCR library was made. The sample was also reused in another study, on T cells in Graves' hyperthyroidism and ophthalmopathy.

Material: peripheral blood mononuclear cells (PBMCs), obtained at new diagnosis, from a patient treated with antithyroid drugs. The receptors here all came from a woman aged 18-29 years with Graves disease.

This clonotype was counted only a few times. This chain joins TRBV7-9 and TRBJ2-7; no clear D. Germline V gene data show CDR1 as SEHNR and CDR2 as FQNEAQ (reference sequence). This CDR3 has 13 amino acids. The germline V and J ends were trimmed by 2 bases and 1 base, with 6 bases remaining between them. This CDR3 is CASSLQESYEQYV. Here the CDR3 DNA reads TGTGCCAGCAGCTTACAGGAATCCTACGAGCAGTACGTC.

There are many counts of this clonotype. V usage is TRBV2 and J usage is TRBJ2-2; 12 positions match TRBD2. The CDR3 length is 15 residues. Germline V gene lookup returns CDR1 SNHLY and CDR2 FYNNEI. V was pared by 2 bases and J by 6 bases, with 1 base of the junction left unmatched. In DNA form, the CDR3 reads TGTGCCAGCAGTGAACTAGCGGGAGGGCCCGGGGAGCTGTTTTTT. This encodes CASSELAGGPGELFF.

This clonotype appeared many times. V is TRBV20-1 and J is TRBJ2-5; D might be TRBD2 (6 bases). Trimming shortened V by 1 base and J by 5 bases, and 14 bases separated the two germline ends. Germline assignment: CDR1 DFQATT and CDR2 SNEGSKA (reference sequence). The CDR3 sequence is 14 residues long. CDR3 loop: CSARAPEGMETQYF. In DNA form, the CDR3 reads TGCAGTGCTAGAGCCCCGGAGGGGATGGAGACCCAGTACTTC.

This clonotype was seen many times. This sequence joins TRBV6-1 and TRBJ1-2; D unresolved. Germline V lookup: CDR1 MNHNS, CDR2 SASEGT. The V and J ends lost 2 bases and 7 bases respectively, with 11 bases between them. The CDR3 is 13 residues long. The CDR3 region is CASSEIIWGGYTF. The CDR3 DNA follows: TGTGCCAGCAGTGAAATCATCTGGGGTGGCTACACCTTC.

This clonotype was seen repeatedly, ten times or more. The chain employs TRBV7-9 and TRBJ2-3; 7 nucleotides agree with TRBD2. Germline values: CDR1 SEHNR, CDR2 FQNEAQ (reference sequence). This CDR3 region has 22 residues. The junction had 26 bases not matched to a gene; V was cut back by 4 bases and J by 1 base. The CDR3 here is CASSSSRILGGSTPTRTDTQYF. The CDR3 DNA reads as TGTGCCAGCAGCTCTAGCCGTATCCTTGGCGGGAGCACTCCGACACGCACAGATACGCAGTATTTT.

Ten or more counts support this clonotype. This sequence joins TRBV28 and TRBJ1-2; no definite D call. Trimming cost V 2 bases and J 4 bases, with 8 bases left between them. The CDR3 consists of 13 residues. Per the germline V gene, CDR1 is MDHEN and CDR2 is SYDVKM. DNA for the CDR3: TGTGCCAGCAGTTTACGCACAAGCTATGGCTACACCTTC. Protein: CASSLRTSYGYTF.

The sample holds many counts of this clonotype. The gene calls are TRBV20-1 and TRBJ2-3; D unclear. V was cut by 7 bases and J by 2 bases, with 10 bases left in between. CDR1 DFQATT and CDR2 SNEGSKA come from the germline V gene (reference sequence). This CDR3 contains 12 residues. In DNA form, the CDR3 reads TGCAGTGGCAGTGAACACACAGATACGCAGTATTTT. Amino acids: CSGSEHTDTQYF.

On this clonotype itself: The germline gene is not matched at one end of the junction; a read error may be the cause. CDR3 in amino acids: CASSEDRGAGNTVYF. In DNA, the CDR3 is TGTGCCAGCAGTGAGGACAGGGGTGCAGGAAACACCGTATATTTT. V and J are TRBV25-1 and TRBJ1-3; 9 bases align to TRBD1. From germline, CDR1 is MGHDK and CDR2 SYGVNS. The CDR3 runs to 15 residues. Drawing the rest from reference TRBV25-1 and TRBJ1-3, the complete variable domain is EADIYQTPRYLVIGTGKKITLECSQTMGHDKMYWYQQDPGMELHLIHYSYGVNSTEKGDLSSESTVSRIRTEHFPLTLESARPSHTSQYLCASSEDRGAGNTVYFGEGSWLTVV.

The V gene is TRBV19, the J gene TRBJ2-4, with 7 bases matching TRBD1. The CDR3 consists of 16 residues. Germline CDR1 reads LNHDA; CDR2 reads SQIVND (reference sequence). Germline trimming cut 5 bases from V and 0 bases from J; bases unmatched to any gene: 7. The CDR3 sequence: CASSRTGRLAKNIQYF. CDR3 DNA sequence: TGTGCCAGTAGTCGGACAGGCCGCCTAGCCAAAAACATTCAGTACTTC. Full variable domain (rest looked up from reference TRBV19 and TRBJ2-4): DGGITQSPKYLFRKEGQNVTLSCEQNLNHDAMYWYRQDPGQGLRLIYYSQIVNDFQKGDIAEGYSVSREKKESFPLTVTSAQKNPTAFYLCASSRTGRLAKNIQYFGAGTRLSVL.

To note about this clonotype: An end of the junction does not agree with germline; a read error may underlie this. V and J are TRBV10-1 and TRBJ1-1; D may be TRBD1 (6 bases). Germline CDR1 and CDR2: WNHNN and SYGVQD (reference sequence). The CDR3 totals 16 residues. CDR3 sequence: CASSESWDTSNPEAFF. The CDR3 nucleotides are TGCGCCAGCAGTGAGTCCTGGGACACCTCGAACCCTGAAGCTTTCTTT.

At least ten counts were recorded for this clonotype. The V gene is TRBV4-3, the J gene TRBJ1-1; unclear D gene. Germline V gives CDR1 LGHNA, CDR2 YSLEER. Trimming stripped 0 bases from V and 8 bases from J, with 10 bases between. This CDR3 has 13 residues. The CDR3 region has the DNA TGCGCCAGCAGCCAAGATCTGCGGATGGAAGCTTTCTTT. It encodes CASSQDLRMEAFF.

This clonotype appeared many times. The CDR3, as DNA: TGTGCCACCAGCGACCGGGACAGGATCTACGAGCAGTACTTC. Its protein is CATSDRDRIYEQYF. The chain combines TRBV15 with TRBJ2-7, with TRBD1 matching over 8 bases. This CDR3 is 14 amino acids long. The germline V gene encodes CDR1 LNHNV and CDR2 YYDKDF (reference sequence). With 5 bases clipped from V and 3 bases from J, the junction kept 6 bases outside the gene matches.

There are a few counts of this clonotype. V usage is TRBV29-1 and J usage is TRBJ1-1, with TRBD1 matching over 7 bases. Unmatched junction bases numbered 10, after V lost 6 bases and J lost 0 bases. The CDR3 consists of 15 residues. CDR1 is SQVTM and CDR2 is ANQGSEA in the germline V gene. CDR3 in DNA: TGCAGCGTCGTCGGGACAGTCAACCTGAACACTGAAGCTTTCTTT. As protein: CSVVGTVNLNTEAFF.

There are many counts of this clonotype. This chain uses TRBV18 with TRBJ1-1; D not resolved. Looked up from germline, CDR1 is KGHSH and CDR2 is LQKENI. The CDR3 totals 13 residues. V shed 8 bases and J shed 1 base, with 11 bases lying between them. The CDR3 region is CASGEQANTEAFF. CDR3 bases: TGTGCCAGCGGAGAGCAGGCGAACACTGAAGCTTTCTTT.

This clonotype came up many times. The chain uses TRBV12-3 or TRBV12-4 and TRBJ2-1; 8 nucleotides agree with TRBD2. The CDR3 spans 15 residues. The junction had 3 bases not matched to a gene; V was cut back by 1 base and J by 4 bases. The CDR3 is CASSLEQRGYNEQFF. The CDR3 nucleotides are TGTGCCAGCAGTTTAGAGCAGCGGGGGTACAATGAGCAGTTCTTC.

This clonotype was observed many times. V and J are TRBV6-1 and TRBJ1-2, with a weak D call TRBD1 (5 bases). The CDR3 extends over 13 amino acids. Trimming shortened V by 2 bases and J by 6 bases, and 10 bases separated the two germline ends. The germline V gene encodes CDR1 MNHNS and CDR2 SASEGT. The CDR3 loop reads CASSERGGDGYTF. The CDR3 DNA follows: TGTGCCAGCAGTGAACGGGGGGGGGATGGCTACACCTTC.

This clonotype was counted at least ten times. The J gene is TRBJ1-5, the V gene TRBV6-2 or TRBV6-3; D remains ambiguous. V lost 2 bases to trimming and J lost 3 bases, with 5 bases between them. CDR1 MNHEY and CDR2 SVGEGT come from the germline V gene. The CDR3 sequence is 13 residues long. The CDR3 loop is CASSYRINQPQHF. CDR3 bases: TGTGCCAGCAGTTACAGGATCAATCAGCCCCAGCATTTT.